This entry is about one T cell receptor (beta chain). Its antigen is undetermined. Combined were second doses at about 4 or about 12 weeks. The data belong to a study of T cell responses to AZD1222 COVID-19 vaccine. Study-level points and caveats: Across the whole spike, CD4 TCRs peaked at regions 160-218 and 743-854. Repertoires were sampled only after the peak T cell response. The donor cohort was predominantly white British with a female majority, and clonal diversity may have been underestimated.

The method was immunoSEQ multiplex PCR; TCRdb's version includes in-frame clones alone and lacks a portion of them. In the table there are under 150,000 clones, around 91% of which are singletons. With V trimmed by 4 bases and J by 4 bases, 22 bases remained unmatched. Germline values: CDR1 LNHNV, CDR2 YYDKDF (reference sequence). The CDR3 contains 21 residues. The input for sequencing was peripheral blood, taken 28 days after the second AZD1222 dose. This clonotype was obtained from an adult who received the AZD1222 COVID-19 vaccine. The chain is built from TRBV15 and TRBJ2-5; 12 nucleotides match TRBD2. The CDR3 region is CATSNRKPDGLAGRSGETQYF. The CDR3 DNA sequence: TGTGCCACCAGCAACCGTAAACCCGACGGACTAGCGGGGCGCAGTGGAGAGACCCAGTACTTC.